These T cell receptor beta chains were read from a single sample in a study of chemoradiotherapy in HPV16-positive cancers. Method: immunoSEQ multiplex PCR; TCRdb's copy keeps in-frame clones and lacks some. Of under 50,000 clones listed, 65% to 80% were seen once; the top ten hold 4.5% to 5.5%. This sample comprised blood, obtained from a patient who underwent chemoradiotherapy. These receptors all stem from a human donor with HPV-associated anogenital cancer. Each CDR3 is given with its conserved first and last residue. The order of the fields is D gene, clone size, CDR3 length, J gene, V gene, CDR3 protein, CDR3 DNA. The D gene is left open where the match is weak. Clone size is given for some rows only: seen once, a few or many times, or a class if the clone is expanded.

d_gene: -
abundance: -
len: 12
j_gene: TRBJ2-7
v_gene: TRBV19
CDR3aa: CASSIDSYEQYF
CDR3nt: TGTGCCAGTAGTATAGACAGCTACGAGCAGTACTTC

d_gene: -
abundance: -
len: 16
j_gene: TRBJ1-5
v_gene: TRBV7-8
CDR3aa: CASSHKQGLSNQPQHF
CDR3nt: TGTGCCAGCAGCCACAAACAGGGTCTGAGCAATCAGCCCCAGCATTTT

d_gene: TRBD1
abundance: once
len: 15
j_gene: TRBJ1-5
v_gene: TRBV5-5
CDR3aa: CASSLGQGLMGPQHF
CDR3nt: TGTGCCAGCAGCCTTGGACAGGGCCTGATGGGGCCCCAGCATTTT

d_gene: -
abundance: -
len: 14
j_gene: TRBJ1-1
v_gene: TRBV2
CDR3aa: CASSEGQLNTEAFF
CDR3nt: TGTGCCAGCAGTGAAGGGCAGCTAAACACTGAAGCTTTCTTT

d_gene: TRBD2
abundance: -
len: 13
j_gene: TRBJ2-1
v_gene: TRBV6-1
CDR3aa: CASQTSGGNEQFF
CDR3nt: TGTGCCAGCCAGACTAGCGGGGGAAATGAGCAGTTCTTC

d_gene: -
abundance: -
len: 11
j_gene: TRBJ1-2
v_gene: TRBV12-5
CDR3aa: CASGRGWGYTF
CDR3nt: TGTGCTAGTGGTCGGGGATGGGGCTACACCTTC

d_gene: -
abundance: -
len: 14
j_gene: TRBJ1-1
v_gene: TRBV6-4
CDR3aa: CASKLGLMNTEAFF
CDR3nt: TGTGCCAGCAAATTAGGGCTTATGAACACTGAAGCTTTCTTT

d_gene: -
abundance: -
len: 14
j_gene: TRBJ1-1
v_gene: TRBV5-1
CDR3aa: CASSLKGRDTEAFF
CDR3nt: TGCGCCAGCAGCTTAAAGGGGAGGGACACTGAAGCTTTCTTT

d_gene: TRBD1
abundance: -
len: 14
j_gene: TRBJ1-4
v_gene: TRBV7-2
CDR3aa: CASSERTGLEKLFF
CDR3nt: TGTGCCAGCAGCGAGAGGACAGGGCTTGAAAAACTGTTTTTT

d_gene: TRBD2
abundance: -
len: 19
j_gene: TRBJ2-1
v_gene: TRBV13
CDR3aa: CASSLEGGSGGSSYNEQFF
CDR3nt: TGTGCCAGCAGCTTAGAGGGAGGTAGCGGGGGGAGCTCATACAATGAGCAGTTCTTC

d_gene: TRBD1
abundance: -
len: 16
j_gene: TRBJ1-5
v_gene: TRBV7-9
CDR3aa: CASSLETGGGGQPQHF
CDR3nt: TGTGCCAGCAGCTTAGAGACAGGGGGCGGGGGTCAGCCCCAGCATTTT

d_gene: -
abundance: -
len: 14
j_gene: TRBJ1-2
v_gene: TRBV7-9
CDR3aa: CASSFRESNYGYTF
CDR3nt: TGTGCCAGCAGCTTCCGGGAGTCTAACTATGGCTACACCTTC

d_gene: -
abundance: -
len: 16
j_gene: TRBJ2-7
v_gene: TRBV25-1
CDR3aa: CASSESGRTYRYEQYF
CDR3nt: TGTGCCAGCAGTGAATCGGGTAGGACCTACCGTTACGAGCAGTACTTC

d_gene: -
abundance: -
len: 16
j_gene: TRBJ2-2
v_gene: TRBV6-5
CDR3aa: CASSYRGVPGTGELFF
CDR3nt: TGTGCCAGCAGTTACAGAGGGGTCCCGGGGACCGGGGAGCTGTTTTTT

d_gene: TRBD2
abundance: -
len: 16
j_gene: TRBJ2-5
v_gene: TRBV11-2
CDR3aa: CASSLVAGGPQETQYF
CDR3nt: TGTGCCAGCAGCTTAGTTGCGGGGGGGCCCCAAGAGACCCAGTACTTC

d_gene: -
abundance: -
len: 14
j_gene: TRBJ2-7
v_gene: TRBV5-6
CDR3aa: CASSSRGGTHEQYF
CDR3nt: TGTGCCAGCAGCTCTAGGGGCGGGACCCACGAGCAGTACTTC

d_gene: -
abundance: -
len: 13
j_gene: TRBJ1-3
v_gene: TRBV6-1
CDR3aa: CASSGRSGNTIYF
CDR3nt: TGTGCCAGCAGTGGAAGGTCTGGAAACACCATATATTTT

d_gene: TRBD1
abundance: -
len: 15
j_gene: TRBJ1-1
v_gene: TRBV18
CDR3aa: CASSPQQGDNTEAFF
CDR3nt: TGTGCCAGCTCACCACAACAGGGGGATAACACTGAAGCTTTCTTT

d_gene: TRBD2
abundance: -
len: 16
j_gene: TRBJ2-2
v_gene: TRBV29-1
CDR3aa: CSVEGWGGSNTGELFF
CDR3nt: TGCAGCGTTGAAGGATGGGGGGGGTCGAACACCGGGGAGCTGTTTTTT

d_gene: -
abundance: few
len: 15
j_gene: TRBJ2-3
v_gene: TRBV9
CDR3aa: CASSVPSGGADTQYF
CDR3nt: TGTGCCAGCAGCGTTCCGTCCGGGGGAGCAGATACGCAGTATTTT

d_gene: TRBD1
abundance: -
len: 14
j_gene: TRBJ2-7
v_gene: TRBV7-2
CDR3aa: CASSLGQGFDEQYF
CDR3nt: TGTGCCAGCAGCTTAGGACAGGGCTTCGACGAGCAGTACTTC

d_gene: TRBD1
abundance: -
len: 15
j_gene: TRBJ1-4
v_gene: TRBV6-5
CDR3aa: CASSYLEGAIEKLFF
CDR3nt: TGTGCCAGCAGTTACCTGGAGGGGGCCATTGAAAAACTGTTTTTT

d_gene: TRBD2
abundance: -
len: 17
j_gene: TRBJ2-5
v_gene: TRBV27
CDR3aa: CASSLRSTSGGGETQYF
CDR3nt: TGTGCCAGCAGTCTCAGATCCACTAGCGGGGGGGGAGAGACCCAGTACTTC

d_gene: -
abundance: -
len: 15
j_gene: TRBJ2-1
v_gene: TRBV7-3
CDR3aa: CASSVTGTVINEQFF
CDR3nt: TGTGCCAGCAGCGTTACCGGGACTGTTATCAATGAGCAGTTCTTC

d_gene: -
abundance: -
len: 16
j_gene: TRBJ2-4
v_gene: TRBV11-2
CDR3aa: CASSLDMVLAKNIQYF
CDR3nt: TGTGCCAGCAGCTTAGACATGGTACTAGCCAAAAACATTCAGTACTTC

d_gene: TRBD2
abundance: -
len: 15
j_gene: TRBJ2-3
v_gene: TRBV6-1
CDR3aa: CASSGAGGPADTQYF
CDR3nt: TGTGCCAGCAGTGGGGCGGGGGGGCCCGCAGATACGCAGTATTTT

d_gene: TRBD1
abundance: -
len: 16
j_gene: TRBJ2-3
v_gene: TRBV4-1
CDR3aa: CASSHNPGQSTDTQYF
CDR3nt: TGCGCCAGCAGCCATAACCCGGGACAGAGCACAGATACGCAGTATTTT

d_gene: -
abundance: -
len: 16
j_gene: TRBJ2-6
v_gene: TRBV10-3
CDR3aa: CAISGGQGVGANVLTF
CDR3nt: TGTGCCATCAGTGGTGGCCAGGGAGTTGGGGCCAACGTCCTGACTTTC

d_gene: -
abundance: -
len: 14
j_gene: TRBJ2-7
v_gene: TRBV6-1
CDR3aa: CASSEAGLHYEQYF
CDR3nt: TGTGCCAGCAGTGAAGCCGGACTGCACTACGAGCAGTACTTC

d_gene: TRBD1
abundance: -
len: 15
j_gene: TRBJ1-5
v_gene: TRBV2
CDR3aa: CASNQGDPESQPQHF
CDR3nt: TGTGCCAGTAACCAGGGGGACCCCGAATCACAGCCCCAGCATTTT

d_gene: TRBD1
abundance: -
len: 15
j_gene: TRBJ2-5
v_gene: TRBV25-1
CDR3aa: CASRPIRTGRETQYF
CDR3nt: TGTGCCAGCAGACCCATAAGGACAGGGCGCGAGACCCAGTACTTC

d_gene: -
abundance: -
len: 16
j_gene: TRBJ2-2
v_gene: TRBV5-1
CDR3aa: CASSLARLLGTGELFF
CDR3nt: TGCGCCAGCAGCTTGGCCAGGCTCTTAGGCACCGGGGAGCTGTTTTTT

d_gene: -
abundance: -
len: 15
j_gene: TRBJ1-1
v_gene: TRBV15
CDR3aa: CATSRGRILSTEAFF
CDR3nt: TGTGCCACCAGCAGAGGACGGATCCTCTCCACTGAAGCTTTCTTT

d_gene: -
abundance: -
len: 16
j_gene: TRBJ1-3
v_gene: TRBV30
CDR3aa: CAWSYAEARSGNTIYF
CDR3nt: TGTGCCTGGAGTTATGCGGAGGCCCGCTCTGGAAACACCATATATTTT

d_gene: TRBD1
abundance: few
len: 16
j_gene: TRBJ2-3
v_gene: TRBV9
CDR3aa: CASSGGTGGSTDTQYF
CDR3nt: TGTGCCAGCAGCGGTGGGACAGGGGGTTCCACAGATACGCAGTATTTT

d_gene: -
abundance: -
len: 13
j_gene: TRBJ2-5
v_gene: TRBV11-3
CDR3aa: CASSQWGGETQYF
CDR3nt: TGTGCCAGCAGCCAGTGGGGTGGCGAGACCCAGTACTTC

d_gene: TRBD1
abundance: -
len: 13
j_gene: TRBJ1-5
v_gene: TRBV5-1
CDR3aa: CASSLTGVQPQHF
CDR3nt: TGCGCCAGCAGCTTGACAGGGGTTCAGCCCCAGCATTTT

d_gene: TRBD1
abundance: -
len: 16
j_gene: TRBJ2-1
v_gene: TRBV7-3
CDR3aa: CASSLTRRGGHNEQFF
CDR3nt: TGTGCCAGCAGCTTAACACGCAGAGGGGGCCACAATGAGCAGTTCTTC

d_gene: TRBD1
abundance: -
len: 13
j_gene: TRBJ2-3
v_gene: TRBV29-1
CDR3aa: CSVTGGGTDTQYF
CDR3nt: TGCAGCGTGACAGGGGGGGGCACAGATACGCAGTATTTT

d_gene: -
abundance: -
len: 13
j_gene: TRBJ1-1
v_gene: TRBV28
CDR3aa: CASSFNKNTEAFF
CDR3nt: TGTGCCAGCAGTTTTAACAAGAACACTGAAGCTTTCTTT

d_gene: TRBD2
abundance: -
len: 16
j_gene: TRBJ2-3
v_gene: TRBV7-3
CDR3aa: CASSLIAGGLSDTQYF
CDR3nt: TGTGCCAGCAGCTTAATTGCGGGGGGCCTTTCAGATACGCAGTATTTT

d_gene: TRBD1
abundance: -
len: 15
j_gene: TRBJ2-1
v_gene: TRBV11-3
CDR3aa: CASSLTGGGLNEQFF
CDR3nt: TGTGCCAGCAGCTTAACAGGGGGCGGTTTGAATGAGCAGTTCTTC

d_gene: -
abundance: few
len: 11
j_gene: TRBJ1-2
v_gene: TRBV5-6
CDR3aa: CASSLRGGYTF
CDR3nt: TGTGCCAGCAGCCTCAGGGGCGGCTACACCTTC

d_gene: -
abundance: -
len: 13
j_gene: TRBJ1-5
v_gene: TRBV4-3
CDR3aa: CASSSTSNQPQHF
CDR3nt: TGCGCCAGCAGCTCCACCAGCAATCAGCCCCAGCATTTT

d_gene: TRBD1
abundance: -
len: 16
j_gene: TRBJ2-7
v_gene: TRBV11-2
CDR3aa: CASSQHPQGTTYEQYF
CDR3nt: TGTGCCAGCAGCCAACACCCACAGGGGACAACCTACGAGCAGTACTTC